The present T cell receptor beta chain was sequenced within a study of blood T cell repertoires in COVID-19. In the study overall: From T cells, B-cell-depleted T cells, or PBMCs came the material, which was cDNA or gDNA.

Sequencing was performed with immunoSEQ multiplex PCR; in TCRdb, only in-frame clones are kept and a portion is missing. The sample yields roughly 220,000 clones, just over 85% seen once. This CDR3 comprises 16 residues. Germline CDR1 and CDR2: SGHVS and FNYEAQ. With 5 bases clipped from V and 3 bases from J, the junction kept 10 bases outside the gene matches. The specimen was PBMCs or T cells enriched from blood (not recorded which). This clonotype was sampled from a woman in her thirties or forties with acute COVID-19. The chain joins TRBV7-6 to TRBJ1-3, with TRBD1 identical over 7 bases. CDR3 amino acids: CASSPGQPHLGNTIYF. CDR3 coding DNA: TGTGCCAGCAGCCCGGGACAGCCTCACCTTGGAAACACCATATATTTT.